This is a list of T cell receptor beta chains from one sample in a study of blood T cell repertoires in COVID-19. Profiled with immunoSEQ multiplex PCR; TCRdb holds only in-frame clones, not every one. This table has around 94,000 clones, about 80% appearing once. Sequencing was carried out using peripheral blood. These receptors were taken from a human donor in a cohort sampled during active COVID-19. CDR3s include the opening cysteine and the closing phenylalanine or tryptophan. A D gene is named only where the DNA matches it firmly. Not every row has a clone size; where given, it reads once, few, many or a size class.

clone size,D gene,J gene,V gene,CDR3 protein,CDR3 DNA
NA,NA,TRBJ1-2,TRBV5-4,CASSSDSGYGYTF,TGTGCCAGCAGCTCGGACAGTGGGTATGGCTACACCTTC
NA,NA,TRBJ2-3,TRBV7-3,CASSPPSSDTQYF,TGTGCCAGCTCCCCCCCTAGCTCAGATACGCAGTATTTT
NA,NA,TRBJ2-7,TRBV6-2/TRBV6-3,CASSLAGTPNEQYF,TGTGCCAGCAGTCTCGCCGGGACTCCGAACGAGCAGTACTTC
NA,TRBD1,TRBJ1-6,TRBV18,CASSLRDRDSPLHF,TGTGCCAGCTCACTCCGGGACAGGGACTCACCCCTCCACTTT
NA,NA,TRBJ2-7,TRBV7-2,CASSPVGGPYEQYF,TGTGCCAGCAGCCCCGTGGGGGGGCCCTACGAGCAGTACTTC
NA,NA,TRBJ2-7,TRBV21-1,CASSKRGDRGFEQYF,TGTGCCAGCAGCAAAAGGGGGGACAGGGGGTTTGAGCAGTACTTC
NA,NA,TRBJ2-7,TRBV13,CASSLRGGEQYF,TGTGCCAGCAGCTTACGAGGTGGGGAGCAGTACTTC
NA,TRBD2,TRBJ2-4,TRBV3-1/TRBV3-2,CASSQDFTSGRYLAKNIQYF,TGTGCCAGCAGCCAAGATTTCACTAGCGGGAGGTACCTAGCCAAAAACATTCAGTACTTC
NA,TRBD1,TRBJ1-2,TRBV5-1,CASSVGTATNYGYTF,TGCGCCAGCAGCGTTGGGACAGCTACTAACTATGGCTACACCTTC
few,NA,TRBJ1-5,TRBV18,CASSPAPRVQPQHF,TGTGCCAGCTCACCCGCCCCCAGGGTTCAGCCCCAGCATTTT
NA,TRBD1,TRBJ1-2,TRBV28,CASSPPTGGYGYTF,TGTGCCAGCAGTCCACCGACAGGGGGCTATGGCTACACCTTC
NA,TRBD1,TRBJ2-1,TRBV5-1,CASSLATGTGGSGEQFF,TGCGCCAGCAGCTTGGCCACCGGGACAGGGGGCTCGGGTGAGCAGTTCTTC
once,NA,TRBJ2-3,TRBV5-8,CASSPELPDTQYF,TGTGCCAGCAGCCCCGAACTCCCGGATACGCAGTATTTT
NA,NA,TRBJ2-5,TRBV6-5,CASHPRAGIETQYF,TGTGCCAGTCATCCCAGGGCAGGGATAGAGACCCAGTACTTC
NA,TRBD1,TRBJ2-7,TRBV19,CASSIAGGLGRGEQYF,TGTGCCAGTAGTATAGCAGGGGGCCTCGGCAGAGGCGAGCAGTACTTC
NA,TRBD1,TRBJ1-2,TRBV18,CASSPKDRGFGYTF,TGTGCCAGCTCACCCAAGGACAGGGGGTTTGGCTACACCTTC
NA,NA,TRBJ1-4,TRBV7-9,CASSLQGGATNEKLFF,TGTGCCAGCAGCTTACAGGGTGGGGCAACTAATGAAAAACTGTTTTTT
NA,NA,TRBJ1-6,TRBV27,CATARERGGSPLHF,TGTGCCACCGCGAGGGAGCGCGGAGGATCACCCCTCCACTTT
NA,TRBD2,TRBJ2-7,TRBV18,CASSPPGRGVNEQYF,TGTGCCAGCTCACCACCGGGTCGGGGGGTGAACGAGCAGTACTTC
NA,TRBD1,TRBJ1-1,TRBV7-6,CASSSGTGITEAFF,TGTGCCAGCAGTTCCGGGACAGGGATCACTGAAGCTTTCTTT
once,TRBD2,TRBJ2-3,TRBV30,CAWSLGLAGSDTQYF,TGTGCCTGGAGTTTGGGACTAGCGGGATCAGATACGCAGTATTTT
NA,NA,TRBJ1-2,TRBV4-2,CASSQETNSGHGGYTF,TGTGCCAGCAGCCAAGAAACGAACAGTGGCCATGGGGGCTACACCTTC
NA,NA,TRBJ1-1,TRBV18,CASSPSTGNTEAFF,TGTGCCAGCTCACCTTCCACGGGGAACACTGAAGCTTTCTTT
few,TRBD1,TRBJ2-5,TRBV7-3,CASSGGFQETQYF,TGTGCCAGTTCAGGGGGCTTCCAAGAGACCCAGTACTTC
NA,NA,TRBJ1-6,TRBV15,CATSAGEPYSPLHF,TGTGCCACGTCAGCAGGCGAGCCTTATTCACCCCTCCACTTT
NA,TRBD1,TRBJ1-2,TRBV5-4,CASSWRTGDYGYTF,TGTGCCAGCAGCTGGCGGACAGGGGACTATGGCTACACCTTC
NA,TRBD2,TRBJ2-7,TRBV28,CASSLMAAGGPSYEQYF,TGTGCCAGCAGTTTAATGGCGGCGGGGGGGCCTTCCTACGAGCAGTACTTC
NA,TRBD1,TRBJ2-1,TRBV5-1,CASSRDRGRSYNEQFF,TGCGCCAGCAGCCGAGACAGGGGGAGATCCTACAATGAGCAGTTCTTC
few,NA,TRBJ1-4,TRBV19,CASSRRQVGAGEKLFF,TGTGCCAGTAGTCGACGTCAGGTGGGGGCTGGCGAAAAACTGTTTTTT
NA,TRBD1,TRBJ2-7,TRBV6-5,CASSPSPGTVYEQYF,TGTGCCAGCAGCCCGAGCCCCGGGACAGTCTACGAGCAGTACTTC
NA,TRBD1,TRBJ1-1,TRBV9,CASSVDRAITEAFF,TGTGCCAGCAGCGTGGACAGGGCGATCACTGAAGCTTTCTTT
once,TRBD1,TRBJ2-5,TRBV27,CASSLSGRGQETQYF,TGTGCCAGCAGTTTATCGGGCAGGGGGCAAGAGACCCAGTACTTC
NA,NA,TRBJ1-1,TRBV29-1,CSVNLGGVYTEAFF,TGCAGCGTTAATCTCGGGGGGGTTTACACTGAAGCTTTCTTT
few,NA,TRBJ1-1,TRBV18,CASSDGLNTEAFF,TGTGCCAGCTCAGACGGGTTGAACACTGAAGCTTTCTTT
NA,TRBD2,TRBJ2-7,TRBV28,CASSFRSSGGAYEQYF,TGTGCCAGCAGTTTTCGGTCTAGCGGAGGGGCCTACGAGCAGTACTTC
NA,NA,TRBJ2-7,TRBV2,CASSGQGIYEQYF,TGTGCCAGCAGTGGTCAGGGGATCTACGAGCAGTACTTC
NA,NA,TRBJ2-5,TRBV11-2,CASSLEVSGTQYF,TGTGCCAGCAGCTTAGAAGTCAGTGGGACCCAGTACTTC
NA,NA,TRBJ2-5,TRBV5-8,CASSLGRLGETQYF,TGTGCCAGCAGCTTGGGCAGGCTTGGGGAGACCCAGTACTTC
NA,TRBD1,TRBJ1-1,TRBV18,CASSPKTGLTEAFF,TGTGCCAGCTCACCAAAGACAGGGCTTACTGAAGCTTTCTTT